Below are 25 T cell receptor beta chains sequenced from a single sample in a study of cytomegalovirus exposure and HLA in healthy donors. PCR employed 60 Vbeta and 13 Jbeta primers. Some clones are missing from TCRdb's copy, which holds only in-frame ones; the method was immunoSEQ multiplex PCR. The sample has approximately 170,000 clones, 85% seen once. Material: PBMCs. The source is a young man in good health and CMV-seropositive.

The chain has TRBV19 and TRBJ1-5, with D possibly TRBD1 on 5 matching bases. The V gene's germline CDR1 is LNHDA and CDR2 SQIVND (reference sequence). The CDR3 covers 17 residues. V lost 9 bases and J 3 bases, leaving 24 bases between the germline ends. CDR3 sequence reads: CASSPGRGGVDNQPQHF. In DNA, the CDR3 is TGTGCCAGCTCACCGGGACGGGGGGGAGTTGACAATCAGCCCCAGCATTTT.

The chain uses TRBV5-1 and TRBJ2-3, with 13 nucleotides matching TRBD2. This CDR3 spans 19 amino acids. From germline, CDR1 is SGHRS and CDR2 YFSETQ. The V gene end was trimmed by 2 bases and the J gene end by 2 bases; junction bases not matched to a gene: 11. In DNA form, the CDR3 reads TGCGCCAGCAGCTTAAGAACTAGCGGGAGGGCCCGCCCCACAGATACGCAGTATTTT. Encoded protein: CASSLRTSGRARPTDTQYF.

The chain uses TRBV11-2 and TRBJ2-7, with TRBD1 identical over 10 bases. The CDR3 totals 15 residues. The V segment lost 5 bases and the J segment 7 bases; nucleotides outside the gene matches: 11. CDR1 is SGHAT, CDR2 FQNNGV, per germline. CDR3 region: CASSPRQGAFFEQYF. CDR3 sequence (DNA): TGTGCCAGCAGCCCGAGACAGGGGGCATTTTTTGAGCAGTACTTC.

The chain recombines TRBV5-6 with TRBJ2-7; TRBD2 matches at 9 bases. J lost 5 bases, V lost 4 bases, and 10 bases had no gene match. Looked up from germline, CDR1 is SGHDT and CDR2 is YYEEEE. This CDR3 has 15 residues. In nucleotides, the CDR3 is TGTGCCAGCAGCGGTTTAGCGGGAGTTACGGACGAGCAGTACTTC. Its translation: CASSGLAGVTDEQYF.

The chain uses TRBV15 and TRBJ2-1; D is possibly TRBD1 (5 bases). The germline V and J ends were trimmed by 5 bases and 1 base, with 12 bases remaining between them. The germline gives CDR1 LNHNV, CDR2 YYDKDF (reference sequence). The CDR3 has 15 residues. The CDR3 nucleotides are TGTGCCACCAGCTACAGGAGAGGATCCTACAATGAGCAGTTCTTC. It yields the protein CATSYRRGSYNEQFF.

This clone appeared a single time. At one of its ends the junction is not consistent with the germline gene, which may arise from a read error. The rearrangement joins TRBV7-9 to TRBJ2-3; the match to TRBD1 covers 9 bases. The V gene's germline CDR1 is SEHNR and CDR2 FQNEAQ (reference sequence). The CDR3 is 17 residues long. This CDR3 is CSSSQPTGGSWVDTQYF. In nucleotides, the CDR3 is TGTTCCAGCAGCCAACCGACAGGGGGGTCTTGGGTAGATACGCAGTATTTT.

J is TRBJ1-1 and V is TRBV7-9, with no clear D. V was shortened by 5 bases and J by 3 bases, with 10 bases between the two germline ends. From germline, CDR1 is SEHNR and CDR2 FQNEAQ (reference sequence). CDR3 length: 13 residues. The CDR3 reads CASSPHEYTEAFF. In DNA form, the CDR3 reads TGTGCCAGCAGCCCCCACGAGTACACTGAAGCTTTCTTT.

The gene calls are TRBV14 and TRBJ1-3, with D possibly TRBD1 on 5 matching bases. This CDR3 is built from 15 residues. CDR1 and CDR2 (germline): SGHDN, FVKESK. V lost 4 bases, J lost 4 bases, and 14 bases lay in between. The CDR3 bases are TGTGCCAGCAGCCGGGCAGGGTTTCCGGGAAACACCATATATTTT. It is translated as CASSRAGFPGNTIYF.

V and J are TRBV19 and TRBJ1-1, with unresolved D. Germline CDR1 and CDR2: LNHDA and SQIVND (reference sequence). The ends were cut back, 7 bases at V and 4 bases at J, with 19 bases in the middle. This CDR3 has 15 amino acids. Here the CDR3 reads CASTHTWGGITEAFF. CDR3 DNA: TGTGCCAGTACTCACACATGGGGAGGGATCACTGAAGCTTTCTTT.

The chain employs TRBV10-2 and TRBJ2-1; a weak D match, TRBD2 (5 bases). The germline CDR1 and CDR2 sequences are WSHSY and SAAADI. The CDR3 extends over 14 amino acids. V lost 2 bases and J lost 5, with 10 bases in between. The CDR3 region has the DNA TGCGCCAGCAGTGAGGGTCGAGGGAACAATGAGCAGTTCTTC. As protein: CASSEGRGNNEQFF.

The rearrangement links TRBV18 to TRBJ2-6, with D maybe TRBD1 (5 bases). The CDR3 loop spans 14 amino acids. In germline, CDR1 is KGHSH, CDR2 LQKENI. V lost 8 bases and J lost 4, with 12 bases in between. The CDR3 sequence is CASTQNRGANVLTF. The DNA of the CDR3 is TGTGCCAGCACGCAAAACAGGGGGGCCAACGTCCTGACTTTC.

The chain carries TRBV9 and TRBJ2-3; a weak D match, TRBD2 (6 bases). The CDR3 covers 17 residues. The V gene lost 2 bases and the J gene lost 2 bases, with 18 bases spanning the gap. Germline V lookup: CDR1 SGDLS, CDR2 YYNGEE. The CDR3 bases are TGTGCCAGCAGCGTTATGGGCGGGAACTCCAACACAGATACGCAGTATTTT. Protein: CASSVMGGNSNTDTQYF.

The CDR3 reads CASSFTGGAYNEQFF. The CDR3 DNA reads TGTGCCAGCAGTTTCACAGGGGGGGCCTACAATGAGCAGTTCTTC. This chain connects TRBV27 to TRBJ2-1; a possible D gene is TRBD1 (8 bases). This CDR3 is 15 amino acids long. The germline V and J ends were trimmed by 3 bases and 2 bases, with 11 bases remaining between them. The germline CDR1 and CDR2 sequences are MNHEY and SMNVEV (reference sequence).

This clone appeared once. This chain connects TRBV19 to TRBJ2-1; 15 nucleotides line up with TRBD2. The ends lost 3 bases at V and 7 bases at J; junction bases unmatched: 1. There are 15 residues in the CDR3. Looked up from germline, CDR1 is LNHDA and CDR2 is SQIVND (reference sequence). The CDR3 reads CASSMGLAGGNEQFF. For the CDR3, the DNA is TGTGCCAGTAGTATGGGACTAGCGGGAGGAAATGAGCAGTTCTTC.

The V and J genes are TRBV19 and TRBJ2-3; D possibly corresponds to TRBD1 (6 bases). V was cut by 5 bases and J by 0 bases, with 12 bases left in between. CDR1 and CDR2 (germline): LNHDA, SQIVND (reference sequence). The CDR3 spans 15 residues. CDR3 amino acids: CASSGRGRSTDTQYF. CDR3 sequence (DNA): TGTGCCAGTAGTGGCAGGGGAAGAAGCACAGATACGCAGTATTTT.

The chain uses TRBV7-3 and TRBJ2-2; TRBD1 matches at 7 bases. Germline V gene lookup returns CDR1 SGHTA and CDR2 FQGTGA. The ends lost 5 bases at V and 2 bases at J; junction bases unmatched: 8. This CDR3 comprises 16 residues. This chain's CDR3 is CASSPATGANTGELFF. CDR3 nucleotides: TGTGCCAGCAGCCCCGCCACAGGGGCTAACACCGGGGAGCTGTTTTTT.

The chain uses TRBV2 and TRBJ2-1; 14 bases fit TRBD2. With V trimmed by 3 bases and J by 8 bases, 3 bases remained unmatched. The CDR3 has 15 amino acids. Germline loops: CDR1 SNHLY, CDR2 FYNNEI. The DNA of the CDR3 is TGTGCCAGCAGTGAGGGACTAGCGGGAGACGATGAGCAGTTCTTC. This translates into CASSEGLAGDDEQFF. Looking up the rest from reference TRBV2 and TRBJ2-1 gives the full variable domain: EPEVTQTPSHQVTQMGQEVILRCVPISNHLYFYWYRQILGQKVEFLVSFYNNEISEKSEIFDDQFSVERPDGSNFTLKIRSTKLEDSAMYFCASSEGLAGDDEQFFGPGTRLTVL.

The chain links TRBV6-6 to TRBJ2-3; tentative D call: TRBD2 (6 bases). The germline V and J ends were trimmed by 7 bases and 5 bases, with 10 bases remaining between them. Germline loops: CDR1 MNHNY, CDR2 SVGAGI (reference sequence). The CDR3 is made up of 12 amino acids. The CDR3 DNA reads TGTGCCAGCAAGCCCGGGGGAGATACGCAGTATTTT. Amino acid sequence: CASKPGGDTQYF.

The V gene is TRBV4-2, the J gene TRBJ1-1; a weak D match, TRBD1 (6 bases). This CDR3 comprises 17 residues. The germline gives CDR1 LGHNA, CDR2 YNFKEQ. Between the trimmed V and J ends, which lost 4 bases and 3 bases, there was a span of 21 bases. CDR3 coding DNA: TGTGCCAGCAGCCCCCTAGTCGGGGCAGGGGATGACACTGAAGCTTTCTTT. Encoded protein: CASSPLVGAGDDTEAFF.

The CDR3 DNA is TGTGCCAGCAGTTTATCGTTAGCGTTCCAAGAGACCCAGTACTTC. It encodes CASSLSLAFQETQYF. The chain uses TRBV27 and TRBJ2-5, with D maybe TRBD2 (5 bases). The CDR3 consists of 15 residues. V was cut by 0 bases and J by 1 base, with 9 bases left in between. Germline CDR1 MNHEY, CDR2 SMNVEV (reference sequence).

The rearrangement uses TRBV21-1 and TRBJ2-7; TRBD1 reflects the table's D call only, with no check against the DNA. TRBV21-1 is deemed a pseudogene. The CDR3 spans 16 residues. CDR3 bases: TGTGCCAGCAGCAATAACGAGACGGGCGACAGGGACGAGCAGTACTTC. Protein sequence: CASSNNETGDRDEQYF.

The chain carries TRBV11-2 and TRBJ2-7, with D possibly matching TRBD2 (5 bases). Germline loops: CDR1 SGHAT, CDR2 FQNNGV. The ends were cut back, 1 base at V and 5 bases at J, with 12 bases in the middle. CDR3 length equals 14 residues. The CDR3 reads CASSLGLGRDEQYF. The CDR3 coding sequence is TGTGCCAGCAGCTTAGGTCTGGGGAGAGACGAGCAGTACTTC.

The chain links TRBV7-3 to TRBJ2-5; D call uncertain. V was pared by 5 bases and J by 7 bases, with 14 bases between. Germline V gene data show CDR1 as SGHTA and CDR2 as FQGTGA. The CDR3 has 13 residues. The CDR3 protein is CASSPNNYGTQYF. CDR3 DNA sequence: TGTGCCAGCAGCCCCAACAATTATGGGACCCAGTACTTC.

The rearrangement uses TRBV7-2 and TRBJ2-5; D possibly corresponds to TRBD2 (6 bases). The germline CDR1 and CDR2 sequences are SGHTA and FQGNSA. CDR3 length: 14 residues. V was pared by 5 bases and J by 5 bases, with 15 bases between. The CDR3: CASSPSAASETQYF. The DNA for the CDR3 is TGTGCCAGCAGCCCTAGCGCTGCATCGGAGACCCAGTACTTC.

Written as DNA, the CDR3 is TGTGCCAGCAGGCGGACAGGGGGGCGCGAGCAGTACTTC. It translates to CASRRTGGREQYF. The rearrangement joins TRBV27 to TRBJ2-7; 10 nucleotides match TRBD1. The length of the CDR3 is 13 residues. Germline V gene data show CDR1 as MNHEY and CDR2 as SMNVEV (reference sequence). Trimming at V came to 6 bases and at J to 6 bases, leaving 5 bases not matched to a gene.